A selection of T cell receptor beta chains follows, all from one sample in a study of T-cell reconstitution after alpha-beta-depleted transplantation in children. MiXCR was run by TCRdb on the PCR reads, yielding one entry per CDR3 protein. The sample shows about 500,000 distinct CDR3 sequences, approximately 32% of them seen only once. Sequenced material: PBMCs from the stem cell graft donor, taken from the stem cell graft. The origin of the receptors is a human donor who donated a stem cell graft to a child with aplastic anemia. Each CDR3 is given with its conserved first and last residue. Fields, in order: CDR3 length, V gene, D gene, J gene, clone size, CDR3 protein, CDR3 DNA. D genes are given only for firm matches. Size tells how often a clone was seen (once, few, many) or the class of an expanded clone, and some rows leave it out.

13	TRBV5-6	-	TRBJ2-2	-	CASSLPSSGELFF	TGTGCCAGCAGCTTGCCCTCCAGCGGGGAGCTGTTTTTT
16	TRBV7-2	TRBD1	TRBJ1-1	-	CASSRYPTGMNTEAFF	TGTGCCAGCAGCCGATATCCGACAGGGATGAACACTGAAGCTTTCTTT
14	TRBV18	TRBD1	TRBJ2-4	-	CASSPPGTGNIQYF	TGTGCCAGCTCACCACCTGGGACAGGGAACATTCAGTACTTC
13	TRBV7-2	-	TRBJ2-3	-	CASSSGPTDTQYF	TGTGCCAGCAGCTCAGGGCCCACAGATACGCAGTATTTT
13	TRBV12-3/TRBV12-4	-	TRBJ1-4	once	CASKRGSQEKLFF	TGTGCCAGCAAGCGAGGGAGTCAAGAAAAACTGTTTTTT
12	TRBV29-1	-	TRBJ1-1	-	CSVEEGGSEAFF	TGCAGCGTTGAAGAGGGAGGGTCTGAAGCTTTCTTT
13	TRBV12-3/TRBV12-4	-	TRBJ2-5	few	CASSFGSQETQYF	TGTGCCAGCAGTTTTGGCTCACAAGAGACCCAGTACTTC
15	TRBV9	-	TRBJ2-1	few	CASSLGWGEYNEQFF	TGTGCCAGCAGCTTGGGATGGGGGGAGTACAATGAGCAGTTCTTC
16	TRBV20-1	TRBD2	TRBJ2-1	few	CSADRLAASSYNEQFF	TGCAGTGCTGACCGACTAGCGGCTAGCTCCTACAATGAGCAGTTCTTC
13	TRBV6-1	-	TRBJ1-1	-	CASSVSGETEAFF	TGTGCCAGCAGTGTCTCAGGGGAGACTGAAGCTTTCTTT
15	TRBV29-1	-	TRBJ2-3	-	CSVDGQTTRPDTQYF	TGCAGCGTTGACGGGCAAACAACCAGACCAGATACGCAGTATTTT
15	TRBV20-1	-	TRBJ2-3	-	CSARAGALSTDTQYF	TGCAGTGCTAGAGCAGGAGCGTTGAGCACAGATACGCAGTATTTT
15	TRBV7-2	TRBD1	TRBJ1-6	few	CASSLGGTGNSPLHF	TGTGCCAGCAGCTTAGGGGGGACAGGGAATTCACCCCTCCACTTT
12	TRBV6-1	-	TRBJ1-2	few	CASSERGLGYTF	TGTGCCAGCAGTGAACGAGGTTTAGGCTACACCTTC
13	TRBV28	-	TRBJ2-7	-	CASIKSFSYEQYF	TGTGCCAGCATCAAATCTTTTTCCTACGAGCAGTACTTC
12	TRBV3-1	-	TRBJ1-1	-	CASSHQGGEAFF	TGTGCCAGCAGCCACCAAGGGGGTGAAGCTTTCTTT
16	TRBV6-5	-	TRBJ2-3	few	CASSSPDKGKPDTQYF	TGTGCCAGCAGTTCCCCGGACAAGGGGAAGCCAGATACGCAGTATTTT
15	TRBV7-3	-	TRBJ1-1	-	CASSLSGAPNTEAFF	TGTGCCAGCAGCTTATCAGGGGCGCCGAACACTGAAGCTTTCTTT
15	TRBV7-2	-	TRBJ1-2	-	CASSGSRISPGGYTF	TGTGCCAGCAGCGGGTCTCGAATCTCGCCGGGAGGCTACACCTTC
15	TRBV11-2	TRBD2	TRBJ2-5	-	CASSGLAGAVQTQYF	TGTGCCAGCAGCGGACTAGCGGGGGCCGTCCAGACCCAGTACTTC
18	TRBV18	TRBD2	TRBJ2-2	-	CASSHLGTSGSNTGELFF	TGTGCCAGCTCACACCTCGGGACTAGCGGGTCGAACACCGGGGAGCTGTTTTTT
15	TRBV12-3/TRBV12-4	-	TRBJ1-4	-	CASRGGSSTNEKLFF	TGTGCCAGCCGGGGCGGTTCATCAACTAATGAAAAACTGTTTTTT
14	TRBV4-1	-	TRBJ2-3	-	CASSQEEVPDTQYF	TGCGCCAGCAGCCAAGAAGAGGTTCCAGATACGCAGTATTTT
15	TRBV4-3	TRBD1	TRBJ2-1	many	CASSQEGQAYNEQFF	TGCGCCAGCAGCCAAGAGGGACAGGCCTACAATGAGCAGTTCTTC